This T cell receptor beta chain was sequenced during a study of blood T cell repertoires in COVID-19. On the study more broadly: Sources were T cells, B-cell-depleted T cells, or PBMCs; the material itself was cDNA or gDNA.

The CDR3 has 17 amino acids. Germline-derived CDR1 and CDR2 are LNHDA and SQIVND (reference sequence). V shed 5 bases and J 1 base; nucleotides not matched to a gene: 8. Generated by immunoSEQ multiplex PCR, the TCRdb table keeps only in-frame clones and is missing some. Of 200,000 to 250,000 clones detected, approximately 90% appear once; the ten largest clones hold almost 4.5%. Specimen: peripheral blood. The source is a man in his fifties or sixties with acute or convalescent COVID-19. The rearrangement joins TRBV19 to TRBJ1-4; TRBD1 agrees at 9 bases. This CDR3 is CASSLRDREGTNEKLFF. Written as DNA, the CDR3 is TGTGCCAGTAGTCTACGGGACAGGGAAGGAACTAATGAAAAACTGTTTTTT.